These 22 T cell receptor beta chains came from one sample sequenced in a study of beta chain features in type 1 diabetes. The isolated RNA, all of it, was reverse transcribed, so expressed TCRB transcripts were what got sequenced. Clones were sequenced by immunoSEQ multiplex PCR, and TCRdb holds only the in-frame ones, with some missing. The data show 300,000 to 350,000 clones, 8% seen once. Sequenced sample: central memory CD4+ T cells from blood. These receptors all come from a woman younger than 35 in good health.

This clone was detected a few times. The chain couples TRBV2 to TRBJ2-1, with D perhaps TRBD2 (5 bases). The germline V gene has CDR1 SNHLY and CDR2 FYNNEI. Trimming pared 6 bases from V and 7 bases from J, leaving 13 bases between. The CDR3 has 13 amino acids. CDR3 loop: CASSQGLLNEQFF. The CDR3 region has the DNA TGTGCCAGCAGCCAAGGACTTTTAAATGAGCAGTTCTTC.

The V call is TRBV9, the J call TRBJ2-2; 7 bases line up with TRBD1. The CDR3 runs 16 residues. Losses at the gene ends were 3 bases for V and 4 bases for J; bases not matched to a gene: 9. CDR1 is SGDLS, CDR2 YYNGEE, per germline. CDR3 sequence: CASSAVDRVATGELFF. The CDR3 DNA is TGTGCCAGCAGCGCCGTCGACAGGGTGGCCACCGGGGAGCTGTTTTTT.

This clone was seen more than once but under ten times. This chain links TRBV2 with TRBJ2-7; the match to TRBD2 covers 8 bases. Germline-derived CDR1 and CDR2 are SNHLY and FYNNEI. V was clipped by 7 bases and J by 10 bases; unmatched bases: 15. This CDR3 is built from 14 residues. DNA of the CDR3: TGTGCCAGCACAAACAGTGGCGGGAGGACGGGACAGTACTTC. This sequence encodes CASTNSGGRTGQYF.

J is TRBJ1-1 and V is TRBV4-1; weak D call: TRBD1 (5 bases). This CDR3 is 16 amino acids long. Trimming removed 3 bases at V and 2 bases at J, with 16 bases between. The germline CDR1 and CDR2 sequences are MGHRA and YSYEKL. CDR3 in amino acids: CASSQNQGGLNTEAFF. CDR3 coding DNA: TGCGCCAGCAGCCAGAACCAGGGTGGCCTTAACACTGAAGCTTTCTTT.

In this sample, this clone turned up a few times. The rearrangement joins TRBV7-2 to TRBJ2-3; D ambiguous. The V gene lost 5 bases and the J gene lost 7 bases, with 16 bases spanning the gap. This CDR3 has 14 amino acids. Looked up from germline, CDR1 is SGHTA and CDR2 is FQGNSA. The chain's CDR3 is CASSGLLAPYTQYF. CDR3 coding DNA: TGTGCCAGCAGCGGGCTGCTGGCCCCCTATACGCAGTATTTT. Using reference TRBV7-2 and TRBJ2-3 for the parts outside the CDR3, the full variable domain is GAGVSQSPSNKVTEKGKDVELRCDPISGHTALYWYRQSLGQGLEFLIYFQGNSAPDKSGLPSDRFSAERTGGSVSTLTIQRTQQEDSAVYLCASSGLLAPYTQYFGPGTRLTVL.

This clone occurred many times. The V and J genes are TRBV28 and TRBJ2-7; D is tentatively TRBD1 or TRBD2 (5 bases each). The V end was cut by 2 bases, the J end by 4 bases, with 15 bases between. Germline V gives CDR1 MDHEN, CDR2 SYDVKM. CDR3 length: 15 amino acids. This CDR3 reads CASSLRGLLNYEQYF. The CDR3 nucleotides read TGTGCCAGCAGTTTACGGGGCCTGCTTAATTACGAGCAGTACTTC. The full variable domain, its missing parts supplied by reference TRBV28 and TRBJ2-7, is DVKVTQSSRYLVKRTGEKVFLECVQDMDHENMFWYRQDPGLGLRLIYFSYDVKMKEKGDIPEGYSVSREKKERFSLILESASTNQTSMYLCASSLRGLLNYEQYFGPGTRLTVT.

The rearrangement joins TRBV10-3 to TRBJ1-5; D is unresolved. V was clipped by 0 bases and J by 7 bases, with 4 bases between them. Germline lookup yields CDR1 ENHRY and CDR2 SYGVKD. The CDR3 is 12 residues long. The CDR3 reads CAISESGQPQHF. Written as DNA, the CDR3 is TGTGCCATCAGTGAGTCGGGGCAGCCCCAGCATTTT.

This clone turned up a few times. The rearrangement uses TRBV28 and TRBJ2-7; TRBD2 aligns across 9 bases. J was trimmed by 3 bases and V by 5 bases; bases with no gene match: 8. Germline lookup yields CDR1 MDHEN and CDR2 SYDVKM. The CDR3 is made up of 15 amino acids. The CDR3 protein is CASSPLAGKVYEQYF. In DNA, the CDR3 is TGTGCCAGCAGTCCCCTAGCGGGAAAAGTCTACGAGCAGTACTTC. Based on the CDR3 plus reference TRBV28 and TRBJ2-7, the full variable domain is DVKVTQSSRYLVKRTGEKVFLECVQDMDHENMFWYRQDPGLGLRLIYFSYDVKMKEKGDIPEGYSVSREKKERFSLILESASTNQTSMYLCASSPLAGKVYEQYFGPGTRLTVT.

The V call is TRBV6-6, the J call TRBJ2-3, with a weak D call TRBD1 (6 bases). This CDR3 region has 13 residues. Germline loops: CDR1 MNHNY, CDR2 SVGAGI (reference sequence). Trimming left V 4 bases short and J 12 bases short, with 17 bases between. This chain's CDR3 is CASSFFRGTPQYF. DNA for the CDR3: TGTGCCAGCAGTTTCTTCAGGGGCACACCTCAGTATTTT.

CDR3 in amino acids: CASSPTRLAASSYEQYF. CDR3 DNA: TGTGCCAGCAGCCCGACGCGACTAGCGGCGAGCTCCTACGAGCAGTACTTC. This chain joins TRBV27 and TRBJ2-7; TRBD2 matches at 9 bases. V was clipped by 6 bases and J by 0 bases; unmatched bases: 12. Looked up from germline, CDR1 is MNHEY and CDR2 is SMNVEV (reference sequence). This CDR3 region has 17 residues.

This clone was seen more than once but under ten times. DNA of the CDR3: TGTGCCAGCAGCCAAGTTGGAGATACGCAGTATTTT. This gives the protein CASSQVGDTQYF. This chain links TRBV4-2 with TRBJ2-3; D is unresolved. With 1 base removed from V and 5 bases from J, the gap between germline ends came to 4 bases. Germline V lookup: CDR1 LGHNA, CDR2 YNFKEQ. The length of the CDR3 is 12 residues.

In its sample, this clone was seen a few times. The gene calls are TRBV2 and TRBJ2-5; 7 nucleotides match TRBD1. Germline V lookup: CDR1 SNHLY, CDR2 FYNNEI. There are 16 residues in the CDR3. J gave up 4 bases and V 5 bases, and 13 bases lay outside the gene matches. CDR3 protein: CASSSGTDPYGETQYF. The CDR3 region has the DNA TGTGCCAGCAGTTCCGGGACAGACCCATATGGAGAGACCCAGTACTTC.

Only a few counts were recorded for this clone. This sequence joins TRBV28 and TRBJ1-1; 11 nucleotides agree with TRBD1. V gave up 5 bases and J gave up 8 bases; unmatched junction bases: 7. The CDR3 length is 14 residues. The germline V gene encodes CDR1 MDHEN and CDR2 SYDVKM. The CDR3, as DNA: TGTGCCAGCAGTCCGGCGGACAGGGGGCTGGAAGCTTTCTTT. Translating gives CASSPADRGLEAFF.

This chain uses TRBV28 with TRBJ1-5; unclear D gene. The CDR3 spans 14 residues. V was shortened by 6 bases and J by 0 bases, with 9 bases between the two germline ends. Per the germline V gene, CDR1 is MDHEN and CDR2 is SYDVKM. The CDR3 bases are TGTGCCAGCAGAACAGCACATAGCAATCAGCCCCAGCATTTT. Its protein is CASRTAHSNQPQHF.

This clone has just a few counts. CDR3 bases: TGTGCCAGCAGCTCCCGTGGGGACCAGCCCCAGCATTTT. Protein sequence: CASSSRGDQPQHF. This chain links TRBV7-2 with TRBJ1-5, with TRBD1 as a possible D gene (5 bases). Germline V gene lookup returns CDR1 SGHTA and CDR2 FQGNSA. Between the trimmed V and J ends, which lost 4 bases and 7 bases, there was a span of 11 bases. CDR3 length: 13 residues.

Ten or more counts support this clone. V and J are TRBV5-1 and TRBJ2-1, with 10 bases that match TRBD2. This CDR3 spans 14 amino acids. Trimming cost V 5 bases and J 5 bases; bases outside gene matches: 4. CDR1 and CDR2 (germline): SGHRS, YFSETQ. The CDR3 region is CASRGTSAHNEQFF. CDR3 nucleotide sequence: TGCGCCAGCAGGGGGACTAGCGCACACAATGAGCAGTTCTTC.

The rearrangement joins TRBV7-9 to TRBJ2-7; D gene uncertain. The germline V and J ends were trimmed by 3 bases and 4 bases, with 19 bases remaining between them. Germline V gives CDR1 SEHNR, CDR2 FQNEAQ (reference sequence). The CDR3 sequence is 16 residues long. CDR3 in amino acids: CASSFFQSLKLYEQYF. The CDR3 DNA follows: TGTGCCAGCAGCTTTTTTCAGAGCCTCAAATTGTACGAGCAGTACTTC.

The rearrangement uses TRBV7-2 and TRBJ2-1, with 14 bases identical to TRBD2. Trimming removed 1 base from V and 8 bases from J; junction bases left unmatched: 7. Germline CDR1 is SGHTA and CDR2 is FQGNSA. The CDR3 runs 17 residues. The CDR3 reads CASSLELGLAGGHEQFF. The CDR3 region has the DNA TGTGCCAGCAGCTTAGAACTCGGACTAGCGGGAGGCCATGAGCAGTTCTTC.

Ten or more counts support this clone. This chain joins TRBV5-8 and TRBJ1-5; D gene unclear. V lost 4 bases to trimming and J lost 5 bases, with 16 bases between them. This CDR3 spans 15 amino acids. CDR1 is SGHTS, CDR2 YDEGEE, per germline. In DNA, the CDR3 is TGTGCCAGCAGCATAAGGGCAGCGGGCGATCAGCCCCAGCATTTT. It codes for CASSIRAAGDQPQHF.

This chain joins TRBV28 and TRBJ2-7; 9 bases map to TRBD2. Trimming at V came to 4 bases and at J to 3 bases, leaving 10 bases not matched to a gene. The CDR3 runs 16 residues. CDR1 is MDHEN and CDR2 is SYDVKM in the germline V gene. CDR3 sequence: CASSSPFAGGGYEQYF. The CDR3 bases are TGTGCCAGCAGTTCCCCCTTTGCGGGAGGGGGCTACGAGCAGTACTTC.

In this sample, this clone turned up a few times. The CDR3 nucleotides are TGTGCCAGCACCAAAACTAGCGGGCCTTCTCTGAGGGCCTACAATGAGCAGTTCTTC. Encoded protein: CASTKTSGPSLRAYNEQFF. The J gene is TRBJ2-1, the V gene TRBV28, with 9 bases that match TRBD2. After removal of 7 bases from V and 2 bases from J, the junction contained 18 bases not matched to a gene. This CDR3 comprises 19 residues. CDR1 and CDR2 (germline): MDHEN, SYDVKM.

Only a few counts were recorded for this clone. The chain recombines TRBV7-2 with TRBJ2-1; the D is unclear. This CDR3 has 13 amino acids. In germline, CDR1 is SGHTA, CDR2 FQGNSA. Trimming cost V 5 bases and J 6 bases, with 11 bases left between them. The CDR3 coding sequence is TGTGCCAGCAGCACACAACCGCTCAATGAGCAGTTCTTC. It yields the protein CASSTQPLNEQFF.